This T cell receptor beta chain was recorded in a study of neurological immune-mediated disorders. The germline CDR1 and CDR2 sequences are SGHNT and YENEEA. This CDR3 is built from 16 residues. A single record per CDR3 protein comes from TCRdb applying MiXCR to the 5' RACE reads. The table includes 15,000 to 20,000 distinct CDR3 sequences, over 12% detected once. Turning to this clonotype: Its antigen remains unidentified. The CDR3 carries no conserved terminal phenylalanine or tryptophan, so it likely arises from a read error.

General study results and limits: The highest TCR clonal expansion occurred in HTLV-1-associated myelopathy; multiple sclerosis fell below healthy controls.

The chain carries TRBV11-3 and TRBJ2-7; 9 nucleotides agree with TRBD2. The sequenced sample was PBMCs. This sequence was found in a man in his 60s with HTLV-1-associated myelopathy (HAM/TSP). DNA for the CDR3: TGTGCCAGCAGCTTAGTTAGGACTAGCGCCTCCCACGAGCAGTACCTC. Residues: CASSLVRTSASHEQYL.